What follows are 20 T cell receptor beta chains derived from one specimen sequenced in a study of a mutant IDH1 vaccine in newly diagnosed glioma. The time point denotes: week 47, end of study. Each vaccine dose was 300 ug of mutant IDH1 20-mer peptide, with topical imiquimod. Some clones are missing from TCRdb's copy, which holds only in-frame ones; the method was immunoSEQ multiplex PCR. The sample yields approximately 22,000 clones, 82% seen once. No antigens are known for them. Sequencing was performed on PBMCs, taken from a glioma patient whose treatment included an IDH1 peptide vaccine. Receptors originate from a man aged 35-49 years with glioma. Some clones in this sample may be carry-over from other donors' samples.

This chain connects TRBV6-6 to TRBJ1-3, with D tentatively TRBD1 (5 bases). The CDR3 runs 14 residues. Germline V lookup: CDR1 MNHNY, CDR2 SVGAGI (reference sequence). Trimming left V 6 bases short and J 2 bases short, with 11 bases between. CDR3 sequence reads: CASRGTYTGNTIYF. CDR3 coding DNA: TGTGCCAGCAGGGGGACGTATACTGGAAACACCATATATTTT.

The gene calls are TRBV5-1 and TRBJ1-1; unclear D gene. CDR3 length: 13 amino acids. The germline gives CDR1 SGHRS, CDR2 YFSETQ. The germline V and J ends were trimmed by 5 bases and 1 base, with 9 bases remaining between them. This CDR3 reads CASRYDPNTEAFF. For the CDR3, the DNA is TGCGCCAGCAGATACGATCCGAACACTGAAGCTTTCTTT.

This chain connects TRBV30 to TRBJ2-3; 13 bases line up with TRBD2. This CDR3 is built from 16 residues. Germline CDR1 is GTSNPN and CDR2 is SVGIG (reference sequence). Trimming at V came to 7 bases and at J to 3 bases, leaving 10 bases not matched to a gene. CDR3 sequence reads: CASKLAGGPETDTQYF. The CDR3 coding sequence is TGTGCCTCCAAACTAGCGGGGGGGCCCGAGACAGATACGCAGTATTTT.

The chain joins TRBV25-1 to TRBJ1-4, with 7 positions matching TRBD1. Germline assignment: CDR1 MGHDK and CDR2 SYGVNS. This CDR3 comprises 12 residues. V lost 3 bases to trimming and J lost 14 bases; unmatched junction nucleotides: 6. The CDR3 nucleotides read TGTGCCAGCAGTGACACAGGGGCCTCTCTGTTTTTT. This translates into CASSDTGASLFF.

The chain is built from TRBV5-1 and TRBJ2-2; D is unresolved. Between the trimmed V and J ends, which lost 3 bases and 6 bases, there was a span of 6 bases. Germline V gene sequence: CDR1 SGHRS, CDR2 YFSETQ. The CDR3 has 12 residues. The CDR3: CASSSPPGELFF. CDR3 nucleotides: TGCGCCAGCAGCTCCCCACCCGGGGAGCTGTTTTTT.

This CDR3 reads CSVEMVLGEQYF. In DNA, the CDR3 is TGCAGCGTTGAGATGGTGCTAGGAGAACAGTACTTC. The chain combines TRBV29-1 with TRBJ2-7; the D is unclear. V was cut by 3 bases and J by 10 bases, with 16 bases left in between. The CDR3 is made up of 12 amino acids. Germline CDR1 reads SQVTM; CDR2 reads ANQGSEA.

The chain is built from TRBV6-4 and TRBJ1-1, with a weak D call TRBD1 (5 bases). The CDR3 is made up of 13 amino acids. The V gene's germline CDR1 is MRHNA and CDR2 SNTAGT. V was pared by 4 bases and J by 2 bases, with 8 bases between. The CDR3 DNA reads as TGTGCCAGCAGTGCCCGGGACAACACTGAAGCTTTCTTT. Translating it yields CASSARDNTEAFF.

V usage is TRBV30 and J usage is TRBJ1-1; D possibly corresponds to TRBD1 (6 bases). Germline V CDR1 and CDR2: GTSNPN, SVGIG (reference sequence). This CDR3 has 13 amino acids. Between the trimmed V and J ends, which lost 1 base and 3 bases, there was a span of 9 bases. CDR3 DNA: TGTGCCTGGAGTGAGGGGGGCGACACTGAAGCTTTCTTT. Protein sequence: CAWSEGGDTEAFF.

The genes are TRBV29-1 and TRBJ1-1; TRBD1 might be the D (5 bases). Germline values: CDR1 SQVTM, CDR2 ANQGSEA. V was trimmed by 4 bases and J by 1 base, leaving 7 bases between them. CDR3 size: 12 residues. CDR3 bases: TGCAGCGTTGGAGACAGGAACACTGAAGCTTTCTTT. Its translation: CSVGDRNTEAFF.

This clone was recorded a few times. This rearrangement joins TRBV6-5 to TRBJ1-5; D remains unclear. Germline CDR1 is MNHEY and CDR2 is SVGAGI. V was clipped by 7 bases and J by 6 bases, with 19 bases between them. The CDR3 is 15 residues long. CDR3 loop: CASKRAFDVGQPQHF. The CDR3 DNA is TGTGCCAGCAAGCGGGCTTTCGATGTCGGTCAGCCCCAGCATTTT.

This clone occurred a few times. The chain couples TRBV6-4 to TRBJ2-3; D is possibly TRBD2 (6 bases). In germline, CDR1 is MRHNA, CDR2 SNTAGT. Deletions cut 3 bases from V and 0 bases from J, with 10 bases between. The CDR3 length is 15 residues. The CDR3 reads CASSDGSGSTDTQYF. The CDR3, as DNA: TGTGCCAGCAGTGATGGTAGCGGTAGCACAGATACGCAGTATTTT.

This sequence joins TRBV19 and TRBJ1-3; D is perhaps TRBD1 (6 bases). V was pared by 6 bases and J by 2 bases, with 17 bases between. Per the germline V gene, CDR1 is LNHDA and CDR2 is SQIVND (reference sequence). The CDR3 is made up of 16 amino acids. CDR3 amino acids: CASSLGGRAAGNTIYF. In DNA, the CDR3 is TGTGCCAGTAGCCTCGGGGGCAGGGCGGCTGGAAACACCATATATTTT.

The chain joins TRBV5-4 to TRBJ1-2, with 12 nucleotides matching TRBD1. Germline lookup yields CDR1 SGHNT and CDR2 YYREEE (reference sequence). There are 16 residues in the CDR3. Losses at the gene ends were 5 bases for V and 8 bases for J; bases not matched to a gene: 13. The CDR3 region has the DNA TGTGCCAGCAGACAAATCCCGGGACAGGGGGCCGGAGGCTACACCTTC. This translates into CASRQIPGQGAGGYTF.

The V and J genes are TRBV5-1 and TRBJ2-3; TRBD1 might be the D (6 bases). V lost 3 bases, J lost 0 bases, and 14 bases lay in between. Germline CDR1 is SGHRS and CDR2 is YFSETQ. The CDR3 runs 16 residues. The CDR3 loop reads CASSSSRGSSTDTQYF. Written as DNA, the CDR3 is TGCGCCAGCAGCTCCTCCAGGGGCTCCAGCACAGATACGCAGTATTTT.

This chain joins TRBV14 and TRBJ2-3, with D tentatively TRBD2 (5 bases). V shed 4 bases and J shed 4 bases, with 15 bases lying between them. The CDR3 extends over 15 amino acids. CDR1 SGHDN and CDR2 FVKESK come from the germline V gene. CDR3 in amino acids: CASSPQLGRADTQYF. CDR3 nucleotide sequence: TGTGCCAGCAGCCCTCAGTTAGGGCGGGCAGATACGCAGTATTTT. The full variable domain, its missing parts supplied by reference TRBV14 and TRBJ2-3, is EAGVTQFPSHSVIEKGQTVTLRCDPISGHDNLYWYRRVMGKEIKFLLHFVKESKQDESGMPNNRFLAERTGGTYSTLKVQPAELEDSGVYFCASSPQLGRADTQYFGPGTRLTVL.

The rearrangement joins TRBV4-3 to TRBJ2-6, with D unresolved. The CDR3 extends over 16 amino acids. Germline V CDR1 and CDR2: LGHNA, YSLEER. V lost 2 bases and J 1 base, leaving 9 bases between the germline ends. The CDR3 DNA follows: TGCGCCAGCAGCCAACAGTTCCGGTCTGGGGCCAACGTCCTGACTTTC. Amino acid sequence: CASSQQFRSGANVLTF.

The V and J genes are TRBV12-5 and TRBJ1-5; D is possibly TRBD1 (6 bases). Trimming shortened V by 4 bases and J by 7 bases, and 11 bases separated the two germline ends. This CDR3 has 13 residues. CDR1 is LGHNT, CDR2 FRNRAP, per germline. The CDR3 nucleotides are TGTGCTAGTGGTTCGGACAGCGGGCAGCCCCAGCATTTT. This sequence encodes CASGSDSGQPQHF.

The CDR3 DNA sequence: TGTGCCAGCAGCTTGGCCGGTACGAGCCGGTACATTCAGTACTTC. It codes for CASSLAGTSRYIQYF. This rearrangement joins TRBV5-4 to TRBJ2-4; D is uncertain. V was cut by 0 bases and J by 8 bases, with 15 bases left in between. CDR3 size: 15 residues. Per germline, CDR1 SGHNT and CDR2 YYREEE (reference sequence).

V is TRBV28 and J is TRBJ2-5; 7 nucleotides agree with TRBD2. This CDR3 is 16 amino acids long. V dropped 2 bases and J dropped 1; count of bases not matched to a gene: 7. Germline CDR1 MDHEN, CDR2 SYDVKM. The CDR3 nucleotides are TGTGCCAGCAGTTTAGTGGTAGCGGGTTCCCAAGAGACCCAGTACTTC. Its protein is CASSLVVAGSQETQYF.

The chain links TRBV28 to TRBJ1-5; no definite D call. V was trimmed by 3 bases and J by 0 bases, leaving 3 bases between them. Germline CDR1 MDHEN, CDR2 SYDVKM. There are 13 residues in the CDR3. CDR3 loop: CASSFDSNQPQHF. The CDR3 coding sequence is TGTGCCAGCAGTTTCGATAGCAATCAGCCCCAGCATTTT.